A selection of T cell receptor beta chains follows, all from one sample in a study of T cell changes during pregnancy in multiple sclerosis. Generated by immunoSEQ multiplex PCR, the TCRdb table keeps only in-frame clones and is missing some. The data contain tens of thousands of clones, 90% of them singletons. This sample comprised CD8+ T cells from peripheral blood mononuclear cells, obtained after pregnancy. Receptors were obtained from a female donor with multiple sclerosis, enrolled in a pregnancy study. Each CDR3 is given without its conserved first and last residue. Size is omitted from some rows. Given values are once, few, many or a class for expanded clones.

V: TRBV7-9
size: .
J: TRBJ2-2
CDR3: ASSDEDFSGGELF

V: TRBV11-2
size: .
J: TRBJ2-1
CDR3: ASSLVGTSFHEQF

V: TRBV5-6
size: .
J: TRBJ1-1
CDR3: ASSLFYTEAF

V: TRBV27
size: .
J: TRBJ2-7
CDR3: ASSLGTSYEQY

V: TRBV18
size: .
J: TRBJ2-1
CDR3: ASSHYFATGGEINEQF

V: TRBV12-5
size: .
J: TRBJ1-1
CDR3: ASGPPGVSEAF

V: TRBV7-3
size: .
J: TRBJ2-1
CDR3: ASSLSGGLIYNEQF

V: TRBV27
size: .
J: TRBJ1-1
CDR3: ASSLNPGQGAEAF

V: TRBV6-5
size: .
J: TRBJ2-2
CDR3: ASSYSGTNTGELF

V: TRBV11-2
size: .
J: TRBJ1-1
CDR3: ASSLVANTEAF

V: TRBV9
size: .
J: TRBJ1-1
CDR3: ASSTGTYTEAF

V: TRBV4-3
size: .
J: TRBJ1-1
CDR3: ASSARVFGGRDFGGTEAF

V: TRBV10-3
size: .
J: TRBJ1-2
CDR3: AIRDRNYGYT

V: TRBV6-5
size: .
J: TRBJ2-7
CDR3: ASSYNAGYEQY

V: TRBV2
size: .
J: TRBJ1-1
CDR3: ASGGVNTEAF

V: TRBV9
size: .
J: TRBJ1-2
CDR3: ASSETGGLTNYGYT

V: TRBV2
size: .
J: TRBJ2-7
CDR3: ASRGFGTQGSYEQY

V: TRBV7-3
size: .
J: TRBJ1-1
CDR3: ASSSTRGTEAF

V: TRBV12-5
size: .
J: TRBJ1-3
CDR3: ASPRRGGSGNTIY

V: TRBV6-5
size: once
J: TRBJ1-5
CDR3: ASSYGATNQPQH

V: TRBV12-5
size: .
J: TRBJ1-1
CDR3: ASGFTLLGQGGEAF

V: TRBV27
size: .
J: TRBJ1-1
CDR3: ASMQGQMNTEAF

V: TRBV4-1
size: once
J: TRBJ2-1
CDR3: ASSPVTGGWNEQF

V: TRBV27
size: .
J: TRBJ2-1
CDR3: ASSSPTSGGFNYNEQF

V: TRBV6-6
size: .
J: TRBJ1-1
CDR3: ASSLPPLDLSGEAF

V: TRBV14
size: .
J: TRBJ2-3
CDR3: ASSQTPGGLSTDTQY

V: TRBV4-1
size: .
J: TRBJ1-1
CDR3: ASSQVGGSSNTEAF

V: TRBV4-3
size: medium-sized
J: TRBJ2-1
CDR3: ASSQAGTGEAYNEQF

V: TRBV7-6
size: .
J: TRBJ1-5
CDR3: ASSAKRGNQPQH

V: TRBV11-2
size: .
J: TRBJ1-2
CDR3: ASSHPSGGYGYT

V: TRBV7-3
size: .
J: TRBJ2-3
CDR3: ASSMGGDTQY